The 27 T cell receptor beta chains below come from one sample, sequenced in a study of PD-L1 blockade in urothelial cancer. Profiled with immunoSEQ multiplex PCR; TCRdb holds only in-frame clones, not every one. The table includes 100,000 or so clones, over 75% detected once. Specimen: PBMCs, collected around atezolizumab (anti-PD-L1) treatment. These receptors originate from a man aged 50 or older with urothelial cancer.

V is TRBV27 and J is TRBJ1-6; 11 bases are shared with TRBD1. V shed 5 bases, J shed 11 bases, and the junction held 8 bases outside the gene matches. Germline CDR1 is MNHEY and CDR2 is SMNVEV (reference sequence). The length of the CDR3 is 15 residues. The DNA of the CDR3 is TGTGCCAGCAGTCGGAGGGACAGGGGGACGCCACCCCTCCACTTT. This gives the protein CASSRRDRGTPPLHF.

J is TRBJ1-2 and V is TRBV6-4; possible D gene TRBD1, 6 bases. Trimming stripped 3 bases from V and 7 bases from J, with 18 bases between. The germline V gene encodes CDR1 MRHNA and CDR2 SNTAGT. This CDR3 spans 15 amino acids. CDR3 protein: CASSEAWTVSGGYTF. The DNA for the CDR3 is TGTGCCAGCAGTGAGGCATGGACAGTATCGGGTGGCTACACCTTC.

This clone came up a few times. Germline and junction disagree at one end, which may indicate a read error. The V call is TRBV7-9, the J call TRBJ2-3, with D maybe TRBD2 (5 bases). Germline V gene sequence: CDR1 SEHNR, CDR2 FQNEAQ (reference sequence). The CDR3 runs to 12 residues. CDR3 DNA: TGTGCCAGCAGCCCCGAATTAGCGTTTACCGTATTT. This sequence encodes CASSPELAFTVF. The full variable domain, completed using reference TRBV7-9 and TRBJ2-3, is DTGVSQNPRHKITKRGQNVTFRCDPISEHNRLYWYRQTLGQGPEFLTYFQNEAQLEKSRLLSDRFSAERPKGSFSTLEIQRTEQGDSAMYLCASSPELAFTVFGPGTRLTVL.

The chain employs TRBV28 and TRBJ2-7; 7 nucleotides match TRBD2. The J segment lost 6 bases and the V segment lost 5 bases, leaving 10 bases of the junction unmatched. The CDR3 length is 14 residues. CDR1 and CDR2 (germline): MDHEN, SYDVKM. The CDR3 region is CASSLVGGGGEQYF. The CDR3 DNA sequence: TGTGCCAGCAGTCTCGTTGGGGGGGGAGGCGAGCAGTACTTC.

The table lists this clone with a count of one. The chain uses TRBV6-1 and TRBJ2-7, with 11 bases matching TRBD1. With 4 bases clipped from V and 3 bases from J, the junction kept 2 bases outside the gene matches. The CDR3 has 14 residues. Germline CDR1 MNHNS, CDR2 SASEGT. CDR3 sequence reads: CASSVGTGGYEQYF. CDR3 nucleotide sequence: TGTGCCAGCAGTGTTGGGACAGGGGGCTACGAGCAGTACTTC.

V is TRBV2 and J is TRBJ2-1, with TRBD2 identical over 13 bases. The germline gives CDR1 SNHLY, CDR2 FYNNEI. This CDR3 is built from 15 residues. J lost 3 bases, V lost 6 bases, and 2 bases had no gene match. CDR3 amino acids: CASRGTSGNYNEQFF. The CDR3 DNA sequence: TGTGCCAGCAGGGGGACTAGCGGGAACTACAATGAGCAGTTCTTC.

The CDR3 DNA sequence: TGCGCCAGCAGCCCAGGACTTAGCAATCAGCCCCAGCATTTT. Its translation: CASSPGLSNQPQHF. The chain links TRBV5-1 to TRBJ1-5; D is uncertain. Trimming left V 4 bases short and J 0 bases short, with 8 bases between. Germline CDR1 is SGHRS and CDR2 is YFSETQ. The CDR3 sequence is 14 residues long.

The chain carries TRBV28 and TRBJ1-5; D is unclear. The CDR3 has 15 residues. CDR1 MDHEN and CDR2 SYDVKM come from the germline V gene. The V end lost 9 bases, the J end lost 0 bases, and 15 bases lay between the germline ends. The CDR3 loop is CASHRRENSNQPQHF. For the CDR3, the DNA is TGTGCCAGTCACCGGCGGGAAAATAGCAATCAGCCCCAGCATTTT.

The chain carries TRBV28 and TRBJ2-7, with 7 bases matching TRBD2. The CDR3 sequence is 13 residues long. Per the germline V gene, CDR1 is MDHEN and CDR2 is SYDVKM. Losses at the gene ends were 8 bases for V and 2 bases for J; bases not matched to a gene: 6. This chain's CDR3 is CASLAGGAYEQYF. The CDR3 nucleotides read TGTGCCAGCTTAGCGGGTGGGGCCTACGAGCAGTACTTC.

Here the CDR3 DNA reads TGTGCCAGTAGTACTGGGCCAGCCGGAAACACCATATATTTT. This gives the protein CASSTGPAGNTIYF. The V call is TRBV19, the J call TRBJ1-3; D is undetermined. The CDR3 covers 14 residues. Trimming stripped 4 bases from V and 4 bases from J, with 11 bases between. Germline V gives CDR1 LNHDA, CDR2 SQIVND (reference sequence).

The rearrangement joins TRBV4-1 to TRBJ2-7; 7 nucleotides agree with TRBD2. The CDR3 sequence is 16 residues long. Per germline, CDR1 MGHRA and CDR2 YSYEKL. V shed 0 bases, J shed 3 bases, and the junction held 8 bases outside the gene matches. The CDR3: CASSQDLTSSYYEQYF. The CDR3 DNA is TGCGCCAGCAGCCAAGATCTGACTAGCTCCTACTACGAGCAGTACTTC.

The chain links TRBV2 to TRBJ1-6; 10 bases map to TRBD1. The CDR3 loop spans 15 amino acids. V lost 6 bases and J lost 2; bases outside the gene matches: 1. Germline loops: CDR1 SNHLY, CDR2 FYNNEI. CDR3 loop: CASRGQGTYNSPLHF. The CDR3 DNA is TGTGCCAGCAGGGGACAGGGGACCTATAATTCACCCCTCCACTTT.

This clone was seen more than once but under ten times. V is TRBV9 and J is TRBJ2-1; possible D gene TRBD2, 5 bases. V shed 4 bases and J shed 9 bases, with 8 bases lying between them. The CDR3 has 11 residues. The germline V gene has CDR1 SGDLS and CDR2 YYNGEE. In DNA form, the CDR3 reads TGTGCCAGCAGCCCGGGGAGTGAGCAGTTCTTC. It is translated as CASSPGSEQFF.

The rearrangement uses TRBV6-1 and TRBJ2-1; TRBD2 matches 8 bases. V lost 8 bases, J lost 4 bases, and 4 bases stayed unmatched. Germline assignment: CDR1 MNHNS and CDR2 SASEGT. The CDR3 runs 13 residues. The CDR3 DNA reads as TGTGCCAGCCGAGTAGCGGGGTACAATGAGCAGTTCTTC. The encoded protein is CASRVAGYNEQFF.

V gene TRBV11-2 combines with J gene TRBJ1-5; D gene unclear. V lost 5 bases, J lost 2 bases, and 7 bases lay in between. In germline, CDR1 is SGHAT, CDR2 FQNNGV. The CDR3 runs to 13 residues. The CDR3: CASSPGGNQPQHF. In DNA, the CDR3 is TGTGCCAGCAGCCCCGGAGGCAATCAGCCCCAGCATTTT.

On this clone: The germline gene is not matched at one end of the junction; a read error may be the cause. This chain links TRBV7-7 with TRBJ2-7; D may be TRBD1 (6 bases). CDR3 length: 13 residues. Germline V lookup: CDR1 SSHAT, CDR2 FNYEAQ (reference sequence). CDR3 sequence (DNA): TGTGCTAGCAGCTTACAGGGTACGAACGAGCAGTACTTC. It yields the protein CASSLQGTNEQYF.

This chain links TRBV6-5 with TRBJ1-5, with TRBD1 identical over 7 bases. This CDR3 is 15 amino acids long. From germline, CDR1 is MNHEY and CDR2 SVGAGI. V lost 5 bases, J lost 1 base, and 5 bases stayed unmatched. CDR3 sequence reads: CASSTHRGSNQPQHF. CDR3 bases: TGTGCCAGCAGTACCCACAGGGGAAGCAATCAGCCCCAGCATTTT.

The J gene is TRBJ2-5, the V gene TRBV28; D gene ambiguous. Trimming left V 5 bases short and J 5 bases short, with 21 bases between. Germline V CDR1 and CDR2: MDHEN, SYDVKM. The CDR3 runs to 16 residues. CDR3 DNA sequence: TGTGCCAGCAGTCCACCTAATAATCCTTATGAGGAGACCCAGTACTTC. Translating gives CASSPPNNPYEETQYF.

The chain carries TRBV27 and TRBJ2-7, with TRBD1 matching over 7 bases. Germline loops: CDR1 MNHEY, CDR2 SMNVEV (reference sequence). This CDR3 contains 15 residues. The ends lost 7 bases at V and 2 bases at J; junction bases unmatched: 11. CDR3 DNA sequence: TGTGCCAGCATGCCCTTGAGACAGGGAACCTACGAGCAGTACTTC. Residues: CASMPLRQGTYEQYF.

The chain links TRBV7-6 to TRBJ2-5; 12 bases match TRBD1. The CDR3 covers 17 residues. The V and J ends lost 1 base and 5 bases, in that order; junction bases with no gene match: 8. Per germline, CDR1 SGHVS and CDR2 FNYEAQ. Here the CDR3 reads CASSLVGGQGARETQYF. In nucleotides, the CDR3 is TGTGCCAGCAGCTTAGTAGGGGGACAGGGGGCTCGGGAGACCCAGTACTTC.

The CDR3 coding sequence is TGTGCCAGCAGTGGACCCGAGCGCAGGACTCTCGCCAAAAACATTCAGTACTTC. Translating it yields CASSGPERRTLAKNIQYF. This chain uses TRBV2 with TRBJ2-4; tentative D call: TRBD2 (5 bases). Germline V lookup: CDR1 SNHLY, CDR2 FYNNEI. The CDR3 has 18 residues. The V and J ends lost 4 bases and 1 base respectively, with 20 bases between them. The whole variable domain, remainder taken from reference TRBV2 and TRBJ2-4, is EPEVTQTPSHQVTQMGQEVILRCVPISNHLYFYWYRQILGQKVEFLVSFYNNEISEKSEIFDDQFSVERPDGSNFTLKIRSTKLEDSAMYFCASSGPERRTLAKNIQYFGAGTRLSVL.

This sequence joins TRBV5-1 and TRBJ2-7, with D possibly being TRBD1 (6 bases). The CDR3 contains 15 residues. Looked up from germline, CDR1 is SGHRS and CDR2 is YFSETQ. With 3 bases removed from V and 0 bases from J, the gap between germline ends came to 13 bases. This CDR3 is CASSSGTFSSYEQYF. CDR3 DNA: TGCGCCAGCAGCTCCGGGACATTTAGCTCCTACGAGCAGTACTTC. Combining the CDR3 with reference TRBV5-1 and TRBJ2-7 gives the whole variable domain KAGVTQTPRYLIKTRGQQVTLSCSPISGHRSVSWYQQTPGQGLQFLFEYFSETQRNKGNFPGRFSGRQFSNSRSEMNVSTLELGDSALYLCASSSGTFSSYEQYFGPGTRLTVT.

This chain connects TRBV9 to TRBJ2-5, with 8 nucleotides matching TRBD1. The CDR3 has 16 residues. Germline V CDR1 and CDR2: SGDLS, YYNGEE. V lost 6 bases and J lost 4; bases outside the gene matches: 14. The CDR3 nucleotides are TGTGCCAGCAACGGAAAAGGGACAGGTCTTCGAGAGACCCAGTACTTC. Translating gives CASNGKGTGLRETQYF.

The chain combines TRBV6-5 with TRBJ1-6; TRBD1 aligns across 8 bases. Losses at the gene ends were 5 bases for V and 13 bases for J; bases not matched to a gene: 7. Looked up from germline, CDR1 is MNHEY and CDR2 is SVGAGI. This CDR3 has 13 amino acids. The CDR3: CASSPPTGVPLHF. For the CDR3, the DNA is TGTGCCAGCAGTCCACCGACAGGGGTGCCCCTCCACTTT.

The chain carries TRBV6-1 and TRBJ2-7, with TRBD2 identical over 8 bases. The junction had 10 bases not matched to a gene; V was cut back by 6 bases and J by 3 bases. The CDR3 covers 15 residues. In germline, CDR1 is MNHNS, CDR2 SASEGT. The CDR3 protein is CASSVVAGLYYEQYF. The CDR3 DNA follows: TGTGCCAGCAGCGTAGTAGCGGGACTTTACTACGAGCAGTACTTC.

This CDR3 reads CASSKQRGPYEQYF. In nucleotides, the CDR3 is TGTGCCAGCTCGAAGCAGCGGGGTCCCTACGAGCAGTACTTC. This chain links TRBV7-2 with TRBJ2-7, with TRBD2 matching over 7 bases. Trimming at V came to 8 bases and at J to 2 bases, leaving 9 bases not matched to a gene. The germline V gene encodes CDR1 SGHTA and CDR2 FQGNSA. The CDR3 spans 14 residues.

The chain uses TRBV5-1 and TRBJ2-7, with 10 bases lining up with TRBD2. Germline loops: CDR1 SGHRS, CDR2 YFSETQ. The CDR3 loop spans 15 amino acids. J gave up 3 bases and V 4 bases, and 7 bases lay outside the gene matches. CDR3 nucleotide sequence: TGCGCCAGCAGCCCGGGGACTAGCGCCAACTACGAGCAGTACTTC. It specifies CASSPGTSANYEQYF.